The 14 T cell receptor beta chains given below trace back to one sample, sequenced in a study of control samples from healthy donors and cancer patients. Produced via immunoSEQ multiplex PCR; TCRdb's table is partial and in-frame only. The table records 150,000 to 200,000 clones, 90% to 95% of them present only once. Material: blood. The receptors were gathered from a man aged 18 to 29 in good health.

The chain recombines TRBV12-3 or TRBV12-4 with TRBJ1-1, with D uncertain. V lost 2 bases and J 1 base, leaving 5 bases between the germline ends. The CDR3 sequence is 13 residues long. The CDR3 loop is CASSLIQNTEAFF. As DNA, the CDR3 is TGTGCCAGCAGTTTAATACAGAACACTGAAGCTTTCTTT.

The CDR3 nucleotides are TGTGCCAGCAGTCCCCGGGGGCCCATATATTTT. Encoded protein: CASSPRGPIYF. The V call is TRBV12-3 or TRBV12-4, the J call TRBJ1-3; possibly TRBD1 for D (6 bases). The CDR3 covers 11 residues. With 5 bases removed from V and 11 bases from J, the gap between germline ends came to 10 bases.

This chain connects TRBV29-1 to TRBJ2-7; D may be TRBD1 or TRBD2 (6 bases each). The CDR3 spans 13 residues. Trimming removed 7 bases from V and 6 bases from J, with 19 bases in between. Germline V lookup: CDR1 SQVTM, CDR2 ANQGSEA. The CDR3 spells CSAAWGVGAEQYF. The CDR3 bases are TGCAGCGCCGCCTGGGGGGTGGGGGCCGAGCAGTACTTC.

The chain has TRBV29-1 and TRBJ2-4; D uncertain. Trimming pared 3 bases from V and 4 bases from J, leaving 7 bases between. The CDR3 is made up of 12 amino acids. From germline, CDR1 is SQVTM and CDR2 ANQGSEA. CDR3 loop: CSVDTGKNIQYF. CDR3 DNA: TGCAGCGTTGACACCGGGAAAAACATTCAGTACTTC. Full variable domain (rest looked up from reference TRBV29-1 and TRBJ2-4): SAVISQKPSRDICQRGTSLTIQCQVDSQVTMMFWYRQQPGQSLTLIATANQGSEATYESGFVIDKFPISRPNLTFSTLTVSNMSPEDSSIYLCSVDTGKNIQYFGAGTRLSVL.

J is TRBJ1-2 and V is TRBV25-1, with D perhaps matching TRBD1 (5 bases). This CDR3 has 14 amino acids. Germline V gene lookup returns CDR1 MGHDK and CDR2 SYGVNS. Trimming cost V 6 bases and J 4 bases, with 15 bases left between them. CDR3 sequence (DNA): TGTGCCAGCAGCCAGACAGATTCCGTCTATGGCTACACCTTC. This sequence encodes CASSQTDSVYGYTF.

This clone appeared a single time. This chain uses TRBV30 with TRBJ1-2, with 12 bases identical to TRBD1. Germline V lookup: CDR1 GTSNPN, CDR2 SVGIG (reference sequence). The CDR3 runs to 14 residues. Unmatched junction bases numbered 8, after V lost 3 bases and J lost 9 bases. CDR3 coding DNA: TGTGCCTGGAGAATTCCGGGACAGGGGGCAAGCTACACCTTC. Protein: CAWRIPGQGASYTF.

This clone appeared once. This sequence joins TRBV5-6 and TRBJ1-2; 7 nucleotides align to TRBD1. Unmatched junction bases numbered 4, after V lost 4 bases and J lost 4 bases. Germline assignment: CDR1 SGHDT and CDR2 YYEEEE. The CDR3 length is 13 residues. The CDR3 sequence: CASSAGQSYGYTF. In DNA form, the CDR3 reads TGTGCCAGCAGCGCGGGACAGAGCTATGGCTACACCTTC.

The chain couples TRBV19 to TRBJ1-1; TRBD1 aligns across 7 bases. Germline V CDR1 and CDR2: LNHDA, SQIVND (reference sequence). The J segment lost 1 base and the V segment lost 5 bases, leaving 7 bases of the junction unmatched. The CDR3 totals 15 residues. Here the CDR3 reads CASSRGGDRNTEAFF. DNA of the CDR3: TGTGCCAGTAGTCGGGGTGGGGACAGGAACACTGAAGCTTTCTTT.

The chain employs TRBV7-3 and TRBJ1-1; maybe TRBD1 (5 bases). Germline V CDR1 and CDR2: SGHTA, FQGTGA. The CDR3 contains 13 residues. V lost 5 bases and J 4 bases, leaving 11 bases between the germline ends. The CDR3 nucleotides are TGTGCCAGCAGCCCCGGGGGGGGCACTGAAGCTTTCTTT. This gives the protein CASSPGGGTEAFF.

This clone has a single count. This chain connects TRBV14 to TRBJ2-2; 7 bases are a match to TRBD2. After removal of 1 base from V and 7 bases from J, the junction contained 6 bases not matched to a gene. This CDR3 spans 15 amino acids. The germline gives CDR1 SGHDN, CDR2 FVKESK. The CDR3, as DNA: TGTGCCAGCAGCCAAGTGGGAGGGGTCGGCGGGGAGCTGTTTTTT. Translated, it gives CASSQVGGVGGELFF.

This clone was observed a handful of times. V gene TRBV24-1 combines with J gene TRBJ2-3, with D tentatively TRBD1 or TRBD2 (5 bases each). The CDR3 covers 18 residues. In germline, CDR1 is KGHDR, CDR2 SFDVKD. Trimming cost V 3 bases and J 0 bases, with 18 bases left between them. The CDR3 sequence is CATSDIREGGHSTDTQYF. The CDR3 DNA sequence: TGTGCCACCAGTGATATCAGGGAAGGAGGTCACAGCACAGATACGCAGTATTTT.

Here the CDR3 reads CSARSNEKLFF. CDR3 coding DNA: TGCAGTGCTAGATCTAATGAAAAACTGTTTTTT. The gene calls are TRBV20-1 and TRBJ1-4; the D is unclear. The length of the CDR3 is 11 residues. From germline, CDR1 is DFQATT and CDR2 SNEGSKA (reference sequence). V lost 2 bases, J lost 3 bases, and 1 base lay in between.

This clone was seen only once. The chain is built from TRBV3-1 (or the pseudogene TRBV3-2) and TRBJ1-2; 8 bases are a match to TRBD1. The germline V gene has CDR1 LGHDT and CDR2 YNNKEL (reference sequence). This CDR3 spans 13 amino acids. V was pared by 4 bases and J by 8 bases, with 6 bases of the junction left unmatched. CDR3: CASSPIQGEGYTF. CDR3 DNA sequence: TGTGCCAGCAGCCCAATACAGGGGGAGGGCTACACCTTC.

The chain recombines TRBV7-9 with TRBJ1-2; perhaps TRBD1 as D (6 bases). V was pared by 5 bases and J by 6 bases, with 19 bases between. CDR1 and CDR2 from the germline V gene are SEHNR and FQNEAQ (reference sequence). CDR3 length: 15 residues. CDR3 residues: CASSPGGMGGHGYTF. The CDR3 DNA reads TGTGCCAGCAGCCCTGGAGGTATGGGGGGCCATGGCTACACCTTC.